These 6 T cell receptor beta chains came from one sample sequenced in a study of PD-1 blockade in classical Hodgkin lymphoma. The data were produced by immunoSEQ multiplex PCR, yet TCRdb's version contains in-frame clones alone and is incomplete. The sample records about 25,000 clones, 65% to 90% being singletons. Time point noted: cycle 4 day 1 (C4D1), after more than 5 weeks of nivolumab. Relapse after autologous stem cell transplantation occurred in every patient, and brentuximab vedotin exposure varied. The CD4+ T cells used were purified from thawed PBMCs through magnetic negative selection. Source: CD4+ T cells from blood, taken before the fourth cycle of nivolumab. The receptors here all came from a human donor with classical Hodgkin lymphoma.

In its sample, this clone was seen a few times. The CDR3 protein is CASSLTVGVNEQFF. CDR3 nucleotides: TGTGCCAGCAGCTTGACTGTAGGGGTGAATGAGCAGTTCTTC. The V call is TRBV5-6, the J call TRBJ2-1, with D maybe TRBD1 (5 bases). Germline-derived CDR1 and CDR2 are SGHDT and YYEEEE. CDR3 length equals 14 residues. Trimming took off 1 base at V and 7 bases at J, with 12 bases between the two ends.

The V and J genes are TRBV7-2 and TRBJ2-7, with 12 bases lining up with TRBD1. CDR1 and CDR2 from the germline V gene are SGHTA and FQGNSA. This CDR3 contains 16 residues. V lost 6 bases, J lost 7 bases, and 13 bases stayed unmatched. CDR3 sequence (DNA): TGTGCCAGCAGTCAACAACCGGGACAGGGGGCGAAAGAGCAGTACTTC. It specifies CASSQQPGQGAKEQYF. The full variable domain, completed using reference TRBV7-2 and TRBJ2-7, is GAGVSQSPSNKVTEKGKDVELRCDPISGHTALYWYRQSLGQGLEFLIYFQGNSAPDKSGLPSDRFSAERTGGSVSTLTIQRTQQEDSAVYLCASSQQPGQGAKEQYFGPGTRLTVT.

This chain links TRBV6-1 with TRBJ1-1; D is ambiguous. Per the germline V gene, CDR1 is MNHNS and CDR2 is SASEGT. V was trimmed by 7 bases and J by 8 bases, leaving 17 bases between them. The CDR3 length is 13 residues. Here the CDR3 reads CASTSIFGGEAFF. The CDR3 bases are TGTGCCAGCACTAGCATCTTCGGAGGGGAAGCTTTCTTT.

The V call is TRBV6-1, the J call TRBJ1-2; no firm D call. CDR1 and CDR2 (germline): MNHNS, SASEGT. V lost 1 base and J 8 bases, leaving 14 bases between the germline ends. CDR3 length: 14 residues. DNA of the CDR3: TGTGCCAGCAGTGAAGTGGCCGGGTTGGGAGGCTACACCTTC. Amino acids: CASSEVAGLGGYTF.

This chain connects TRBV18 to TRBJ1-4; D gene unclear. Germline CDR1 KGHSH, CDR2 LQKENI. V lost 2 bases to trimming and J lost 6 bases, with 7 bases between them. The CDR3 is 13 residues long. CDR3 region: CASSPSLDEKLFF. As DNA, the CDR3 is TGTGCCAGCTCACCAAGTCTAGATGAAAAACTGTTTTTT.

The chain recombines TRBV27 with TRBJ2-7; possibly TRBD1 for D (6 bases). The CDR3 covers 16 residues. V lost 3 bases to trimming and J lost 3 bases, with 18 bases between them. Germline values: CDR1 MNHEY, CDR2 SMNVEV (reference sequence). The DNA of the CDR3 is TGTGCCAGCAGTTTCACGGACAGCCTCAACCTCTACGAGCAGTACTTC. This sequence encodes CASSFTDSLNLYEQYF.